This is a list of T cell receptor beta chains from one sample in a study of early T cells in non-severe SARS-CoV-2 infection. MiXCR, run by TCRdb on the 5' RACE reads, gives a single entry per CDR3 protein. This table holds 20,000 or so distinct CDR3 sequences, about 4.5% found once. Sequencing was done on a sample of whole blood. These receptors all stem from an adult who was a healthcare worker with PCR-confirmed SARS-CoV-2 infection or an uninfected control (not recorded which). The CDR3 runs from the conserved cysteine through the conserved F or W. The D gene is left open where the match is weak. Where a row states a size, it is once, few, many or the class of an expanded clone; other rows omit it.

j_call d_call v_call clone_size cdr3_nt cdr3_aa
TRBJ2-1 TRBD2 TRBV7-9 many TGTGCCAGCAGCTTAGTTAGGGGACTAGCGGGAGAGGGAAATGAGCAGTTCTTC CASSLVRGLAGEGNEQFF
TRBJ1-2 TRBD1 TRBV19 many TGTGCCAGTAGTCCCGGGACAGGCGAGTATGGCTACACCTTC CASSPGTGEYGYTF
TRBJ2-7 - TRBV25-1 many TGTGCCAGCAGTGATAGTATTAGGGGCTCCCTCTCCTACGAGCAGTACTTC CASSDSIRGSLSYEQYF
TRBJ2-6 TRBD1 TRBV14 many TGTGCCAGCAGCCAAGATCGTTGGGACAGGGGGAGTGGGGCCAACGTCCTGACTTTC CASSQDRWDRGSGANVLTF
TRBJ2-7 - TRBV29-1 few TGCAGCGCTTCCAGGACCACCTACGAGCAGTACTTC CSASRTTYEQYF
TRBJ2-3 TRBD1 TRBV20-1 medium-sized TGCAGTGCTATTCTTACCAGGGGGCAAACAGATACGCAGTATTTT CSAILTRGQTDTQYF
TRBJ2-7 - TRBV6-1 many TGTGCCAGCTACGAAGGAGGGTGGTCCTACGAGCAGTACTTC CASYEGGWSYEQYF
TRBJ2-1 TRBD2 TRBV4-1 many TGCGCCAGCAGCCACGCTTACTTAAAAAGCGGGAGGGCTATGATTGAGCAGTTCTTC CASSHAYLKSGRAMIEQFF
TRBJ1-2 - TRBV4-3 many TGCGCCAGCAGCCAAGAACACTCCAACATCTATGGCTACACCTTC CASSQEHSNIYGYTF
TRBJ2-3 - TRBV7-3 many TGTGCCAGCAGCCCTGCGGCGGCGGCAGATACGCAGTATTTT CASSPAAAADTQYF
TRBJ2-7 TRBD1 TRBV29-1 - TGCAGCGTCCGCCGACAGGGAAGCCCCTACGAGCAGTACTTC CSVRRQGSPYEQYF
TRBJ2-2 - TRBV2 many TGTGCCAGCAACCGGGACGGGAACACCGGGGAGCTGTTTTTT CASNRDGNTGELFF
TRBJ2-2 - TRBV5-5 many TGTGCCAGCAGCTTGGCGACGGCCCCCACGAACACCGGGGAGCTGTTTTTT CASSLATAPTNTGELFF
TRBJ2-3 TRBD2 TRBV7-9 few TGTGCCAGCAGCTTCGCGGGGGGTGCAGATACGCAGTATTTT CASSFAGGADTQYF
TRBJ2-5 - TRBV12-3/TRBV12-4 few TGTGCCAGCAGTTCCAGTTCCAAGTCGGAGACCCAGTACTTC CASSSSSKSETQYF
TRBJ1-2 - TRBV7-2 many TGTGCCAGCAGCCCAAGAACCGCCGGGACGTACTATGGCTACACCTTC CASSPRTAGTYYGYTF
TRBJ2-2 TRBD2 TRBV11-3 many TGTGCCAGCAGCTCCGGGGGGTCGTGGACCGGGGAGCTGTTTTTT CASSSGGSWTGELFF
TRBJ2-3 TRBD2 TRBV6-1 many TGTGCCAGCTCCGGGACTAGCGGCACAGATACGCAGTATTTT CASSGTSGTDTQYF
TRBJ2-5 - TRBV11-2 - TGTGCCAGCAGCTTTTCTTCCTTCGAGACCCAGTACTTC CASSFSSFETQYF
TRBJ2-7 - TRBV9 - TGTGCCAGCAGCGTAGGGGGCCGGGGAGAGCAGTACTTC CASSVGGRGEQYF
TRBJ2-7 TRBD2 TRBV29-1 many TGCAGCGCCCGCCCGCGGGGGGGAGGCGAGCAGTACTTC CSARPRGGGEQYF
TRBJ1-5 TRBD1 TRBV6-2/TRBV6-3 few TGTGCCAGCAGTTCCCAGACAGGGGGTAGCAATCAGCCCCAGCATTTT CASSSQTGGSNQPQHF
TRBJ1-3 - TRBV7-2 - TGTGCCAGCAGCCCTACAGGGAGCGGAAACACCATATATTTT CASSPTGSGNTIYF
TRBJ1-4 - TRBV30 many TGTGCCTGGAGTGTTTCTTCAGGCAATGAAAAACTGTTTTTT CAWSVSSGNEKLFF
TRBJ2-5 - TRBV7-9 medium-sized TGTGCCAGCAGCCCCGTCGGGGCGTTGTTTATGGAGACCCAGTACTTC CASSPVGALFMETQYF
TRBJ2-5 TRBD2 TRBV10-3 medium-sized TGTGCCATCAGTCTCGGCCCGGGAGGAAGAGAGACCCAGTACTTC CAISLGPGGRETQYF
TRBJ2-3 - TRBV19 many TGTGCCAGTAGTCCCGATTGGTCCACAGATACGCAGTATTTT CASSPDWSTDTQYF
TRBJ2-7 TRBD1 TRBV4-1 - TGCGCCAGCAGCCATCCGGGACAGTCCTACGAGCAGTACTTC CASSHPGQSYEQYF
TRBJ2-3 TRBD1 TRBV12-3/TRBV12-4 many TGTGCCAGCAGCGGACAGGGAGGACACACAGATACGCAGTATTTT CASSGQGGHTDTQYF
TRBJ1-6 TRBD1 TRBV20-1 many TGCAGTGCCCGAGGACAGGGGGATGTTTCACCCCTCCACTTT CSARGQGDVSPLHF
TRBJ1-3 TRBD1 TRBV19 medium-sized TGTGCCAGTAGTATTTCAGGGGGTGCTTACTCTGGAAACACCATATATTTT CASSISGGAYSGNTIYF